The 13 T cell receptor beta chains presented below share a single source sample, sequenced in a study of blood T cell repertoires in COVID-19 (dated by TCRdb to about 2020). Library method: the immunoSEQ multiplex PCR assay. TCRdb retrieved this table from immuneACCESS and kept in-frame rearrangements only. Not all clones are present; in checked studies, unresolved V genes account for under half, and no reason is known for the remainder. The sample data list 55,000 to 65,000 clones, and around 81% of these were observed just once. The top ten hold around 3.7% of the sample. Material: peripheral blood. All receptors derive from a woman of 80 years or more with acute or convalescent COVID-19.

The chain couples TRBV4-3 to TRBJ1-6; 7 bases line up with TRBD1. The CDR3 is made up of 15 amino acids. V lost 0 bases, J lost 9 bases, and 5 bases stayed unmatched. The V gene's germline CDR1 is LGHNA and CDR2 YSLEER. The CDR3 protein is CASSQDSGGGSPLHF. The CDR3 DNA reads TGCGCCAGCAGCCAAGATTCAGGGGGAGGTTCACCCCTCCACTTT.

The chain recombines TRBV6-6 with TRBJ2-1; possibly TRBD2 for D (5 bases). CDR3 length: 13 residues. The germline V gene has CDR1 MNHNY and CDR2 SVGAGI (reference sequence). V shed 7 bases and J shed 0 bases, with 7 bases lying between them. DNA for the CDR3: TGTGCCAGCAAAACTAGCTCCTACAATGAGCAGTTCTTC. Translation: CASKTSSYNEQFF.

The rearrangement uses TRBV7-9 and TRBJ1-6; D may be TRBD1 (5 bases). Looked up from germline, CDR1 is SEHNR and CDR2 is FQNEAQ (reference sequence). The CDR3 has 15 amino acids. Trimming pared 0 bases from V and 7 bases from J, leaving 10 bases between. The CDR3 region is CASSLASGVNSPLHF. The DNA of the CDR3 is TGTGCCAGCAGCTTAGCGTCGGGGGTCAATTCACCCCTCCACTTT.

The chain joins TRBV11-3 to TRBJ2-2; TRBD2 agrees at 10 bases. CDR1 SGHNT and CDR2 YENEEA come from the germline V gene. This CDR3 spans 19 amino acids. V dropped 0 bases and J dropped 5; count of bases not matched to a gene: 12. CDR3 DNA sequence: TGTGCCAGCAGCTTAGATTGCCTAGCGGGAGTGGTGGCGACCGGGGAGCTGTTTTTT. It specifies CASSLDCLAGVVATGELFF.

The rearrangement joins TRBV3-1 (or the pseudogene TRBV3-2) to TRBJ1-4, with D unclear. Germline V gives CDR1 LGHDT, CDR2 YNNKEL (reference sequence). With 5 bases removed from V and 5 bases from J, the gap between germline ends came to 18 bases. The CDR3 totals 16 residues. CDR3 sequence reads: CASSSRYKEGNEKLFF. The CDR3 nucleotides read TGTGCCAGCAGCTCCCGGTATAAGGAGGGAAATGAAAAACTGTTTTTT.

The CDR3 is CASSERGFRDTIYF. In DNA, the CDR3 is TGCGCCAGCAGTGAGAGGGGCTTCAGGGACACCATATATTTT. The chain recombines TRBV10-2 with TRBJ1-3, with D perhaps TRBD1 (5 bases). This CDR3 contains 14 residues. The ends were cut back, 2 bases at V and 8 bases at J, with 13 bases in the middle. Looked up from germline, CDR1 is WSHSY and CDR2 is SAAADI.

V is TRBV14 and J is TRBJ2-7; tentative D call: TRBD1 (5 bases). The ends were cut back, 4 bases at V and 1 base at J, with 11 bases in the middle. The CDR3 covers 14 residues. Germline V gene data show CDR1 as SGHDN and CDR2 as FVKESK. The DNA for the CDR3 is TGTGCCAGCAGCCGTGACAGCCTATCCTACGAGCAGTACTTC. The encoded protein is CASSRDSLSYEQYF.

The chain uses TRBV9 and TRBJ2-7, with 8 bases fitting TRBD2. CDR3 length: 15 residues. CDR1 is SGDLS, CDR2 YYNGEE, per germline. V shed 4 bases, J shed 3 bases, and the junction held 9 bases outside the gene matches. The CDR3 region has the DNA TGTGCCAGCAGCCCCGGGGGGGAGGGGCACTACGAGCAGTACTTC. Residues: CASSPGGEGHYEQYF. The full variable domain, rest sourced from reference TRBV9 and TRBJ2-7, is DSGVTQTPKHLITATGQRVTLRCSPRSGDLSVYWYQQSLDQGLQFLIQYYNGEERAKGNILERFSAQQFPDLHSELNLSSLELGDSALYFCASSPGGEGHYEQYFGPGTRLTVT.

This chain links TRBV28 with TRBJ1-1; D is ambiguous. Germline values: CDR1 MDHEN, CDR2 SYDVKM. CDR3 length: 13 residues. Trimming removed 5 bases from V and 1 base from J, with 8 bases in between. DNA of the CDR3: TGTGCCAGCAGTGGGCTGGAGAACACTGAAGCTTTCTTT. Translated, it gives CASSGLENTEAFF.

The CDR3 region has the DNA TGCGCCAGCAGCTTGGGCCCGGGGGGGAAGGGGACAGATACGCAGTATTTT. This codes for CASSLGPGGKGTDTQYF. This chain uses TRBV5-1 with TRBJ2-3; 8 bases are a match to TRBD2. The CDR3 totals 17 residues. Germline V gene sequence: CDR1 SGHRS, CDR2 YFSETQ. J gave up 3 bases and V 0 bases, and 9 bases lay outside the gene matches.

The chain has TRBV9 and TRBJ1-2; D is perhaps TRBD1 (6 bases). The V gene's germline CDR1 is SGDLS and CDR2 YYNGEE. The CDR3 extends over 14 amino acids. V was clipped by 0 bases and J by 4 bases, with 10 bases between them. CDR3: CASSVEQGPYGYTF. In DNA, the CDR3 is TGTGCCAGCAGCGTAGAACAGGGTCCCTATGGCTACACCTTC.

The genes are TRBV30 and TRBJ2-5; 7 nucleotides match TRBD2. After removal of 3 bases from V and 5 bases from J, the junction contained 12 bases not matched to a gene. The CDR3 is made up of 15 amino acids. The germline V gene encodes CDR1 GTSNPN and CDR2 SVGIG (reference sequence). The CDR3 DNA follows: TGTGCCTGGAGGCCCCGCCGGGGAGGGAGGGAGACCCAGTACTTC. It encodes CAWRPRRGGRETQYF.

V and J are TRBV11-2 and TRBJ2-1; perhaps TRBD1 as D (5 bases). The germline V gene encodes CDR1 SGHAT and CDR2 FQNNGV. There are 13 residues in the CDR3. V shed 1 base and J shed 5 bases, with 6 bases lying between them. The CDR3 sequence: CASSLGTNNEQFF. CDR3 in DNA: TGTGCCAGCAGCTTAGGGACAAACAATGAGCAGTTCTTC.